A single sample gave rise to the 32 T cell receptor beta chains below, sequenced in a study of cytomegalovirus exposure and HLA in healthy donors. Both 60 Vbeta primers and 13 Jbeta primers went into the PCR. Profiling relied on immunoSEQ multiplex PCR, and the TCRdb table lists in-frame clones only, not all of them. This repertoire comprises over 60,000 clones; its ten largest clones make up 6% to 8%. Sequencing input: PBMCs. These receptors originate from a female donor in good health and CMV-seropositive.

CDR3 bases: TGTGCCAGCAGCGTAGTAGGGACAGATTACAATGAGCAGTTCTTC. It yields the protein CASSVVGTDYNEQFF. The genes are TRBV9 and TRBJ2-1; 7 bases match TRBD1. The germline V gene has CDR1 SGDLS and CDR2 YYNGEE. Trimming at V came to 0 bases and at J to 4 bases, leaving 4 bases not matched to a gene. The CDR3 runs 15 residues.

The chain recombines TRBV5-6 with TRBJ2-7, with 8 bases that match TRBD2. The CDR3 covers 12 residues. J lost 7 bases, V lost 0 bases, and 0 bases had no gene match. Per germline, CDR1 SGHDT and CDR2 YYEEEE. CDR3 nucleotides: TGTGCCAGCAGCTTGGGCGGGGGGGAGCAGTACTTC. Translating it yields CASSLGGGEQYF.

A note on this clone: This specimen includes other DNA sequences encoding the same CDR3. The chain combines TRBV30 with TRBJ1-2; TRBD1 is a possible D gene (6 bases). V dropped 2 bases and J dropped 8 bases, with 12 bases sitting between them. This CDR3 has 12 residues. CDR1 is GTSNPN, CDR2 SVGIG, per germline (reference sequence). For the CDR3, the DNA is TGTGCCTGGAGTTTGGACAGAGAGGGCTACACCTTC. Translated, it gives CAWSLDREGYTF.

The chain joins TRBV15 to TRBJ2-1; 10 bases match TRBD1. Germline V CDR1 and CDR2: LNHNV, YYDKDF (reference sequence). The J segment lost 5 bases and the V segment lost 3 bases, leaving 4 bases of the junction unmatched. The CDR3 consists of 15 residues. CDR3 amino acids: CATSRAGTGDNEQFF. The CDR3 DNA sequence: TGTGCCACCAGCAGGGCCGGGACAGGGGACAATGAGCAGTTCTTC.

This chain connects TRBV5-5 to TRBJ1-2; D is uncertain. The CDR3 contains 11 residues. The V and J ends lost 6 bases and 9 bases respectively, with 12 bases between them. Germline-derived CDR1 and CDR2 are SGHKS and YYEKEE (reference sequence). CDR3 region: CASIIGGRYTF. The CDR3, as DNA: TGTGCCAGCATTATAGGTGGGCGCTACACCTTC.

V and J are TRBV28 and TRBJ2-7, with 10 bases matching TRBD1. Germline V gene data show CDR1 as MDHEN and CDR2 as SYDVKM. This CDR3 is built from 14 residues. V dropped 4 bases and J dropped 4; count of bases not matched to a gene: 4. CDR3 DNA sequence: TGTGCCAGCAGTTCCCGGACAGGGGGGTACGAGCAGTACTTC. Encoded protein: CASSSRTGGYEQYF.

CDR3 in amino acids: CASSLDTGLETQYF. CDR3 DNA: TGTGCCAGCAGCTTAGACACCGGACTAGAAACGCAGTATTTT. This chain uses TRBV11-2 with TRBJ2-3, with 7 bases identical to TRBD2. CDR3 length: 14 residues. CDR1 and CDR2 (germline): SGHAT, FQNNGV. The V segment lost 0 bases and the J segment 9 bases; nucleotides outside the gene matches: 6.

V and J are TRBV19 and TRBJ1-5; D might be TRBD1 (5 bases). V was pared by 0 bases and J by 8 bases, with 14 bases between. Germline assignment: CDR1 LNHDA and CDR2 SQIVND (reference sequence). The CDR3 spans 15 residues. CDR3 region: CASSIDPKGLEPQHF. CDR3 nucleotides: TGTGCCAGTAGTATAGATCCAAAGGGGCTGGAGCCCCAGCATTTT.

This sequence joins TRBV6-5 and TRBJ1-1; 9 nucleotides agree with TRBD1. The CDR3 has 11 residues. With V trimmed by 8 bases and J by 10 bases, 5 bases remained unmatched. In germline, CDR1 is MNHEY, CDR2 SVGAGI. This CDR3 reads CASGTGPGAFF. The DNA for the CDR3 is TGTGCCAGCGGGACAGGGCCCGGAGCTTTCTTT.

The chain links TRBV5-5 to TRBJ2-2; tentative D call: TRBD2 (5 bases). The CDR3 consists of 15 residues. Germline loops: CDR1 SGHKS, CDR2 YYEKEE (reference sequence). V lost 5 bases, J lost 3 bases, and 14 bases lay in between. CDR3: CASSLEHGDTGELFF. CDR3 DNA sequence: TGTGCCAGCAGTCTTGAACACGGGGACACCGGGGAGCTGTTTTTT.

The chain links TRBV7-8 to TRBJ2-7, with D perhaps matching TRBD2 (6 bases). CDR1 SGHVS and CDR2 FQNEAQ come from the germline V gene. The V end lost 4 bases, the J end lost 4 bases, and 14 bases lay between the germline ends. The CDR3 extends over 14 amino acids. CDR3 sequence: CASSSPLGGYEQYF. CDR3 DNA sequence: TGTGCCAGCAGCTCCCCCCTGGGGGGTTACGAGCAGTACTTC.

The V call is TRBV5-1, the J call TRBJ1-1; the D is unclear. V lost 7 bases and J lost 0, with 10 bases in between. The CDR3 is 13 residues long. Germline assignment: CDR1 SGHRS and CDR2 YFSETQ. This chain's CDR3 is CASSQDMNTEAFF. In nucleotides, the CDR3 is TGCGCCAGCTCCCAGGATATGAACACTGAAGCTTTCTTT. Looking up the rest from reference TRBV5-1 and TRBJ1-1 gives the full variable domain: KAGVTQTPRYLIKTRGQQVTLSCSPISGHRSVSWYQQTPGQGLQFLFEYFSETQRNKGNFPGRFSGRQFSNSRSEMNVSTLELGDSALYLCASSQDMNTEAFFGQGTRLTVV.

This chain links TRBV18 with TRBJ2-5; TRBD1 agrees at 7 bases. The CDR3 is 15 residues long. CDR1 is KGHSH, CDR2 LQKENI, per germline. J lost 5 bases, V lost 2 bases, and 8 bases had no gene match. The CDR3 is CASSPNRGAGETQYF. For the CDR3, the DNA is TGTGCCAGCTCACCAAACAGGGGCGCTGGGGAGACCCAGTACTTC.

The CDR3 nucleotides are TGCAGCGCCTGGGGGACAGTGAACACTGAAGCTTTCTTT. Its translation is CSAWGTVNTEAFF. The chain combines TRBV29-1 with TRBJ1-1, with 7 bases that match TRBD1. The CDR3 is made up of 13 amino acids. The V segment lost 7 bases and the J segment 0 bases; nucleotides outside the gene matches: 5. CDR1 is SQVTM, CDR2 ANQGSEA, per germline.

This chain uses TRBV18 with TRBJ2-1; 9 bases align to TRBD1. The ends lost 0 bases at V and 3 bases at J; junction bases unmatched: 3. The germline V gene has CDR1 KGHSH and CDR2 LQKENI. CDR3 length equals 16 residues. CDR3 sequence: CASSPPTGGGYNEQFF. CDR3 nucleotides: TGTGCCAGCTCACCACCGACAGGGGGTGGCTACAATGAGCAGTTCTTC.

The V and J genes are TRBV9 and TRBJ1-2; the D gene is possibly TRBD1 (6 bases). The CDR3 contains 17 residues. Germline CDR1 is SGDLS and CDR2 is YYNGEE. V lost 0 bases and J 10 bases, leaving 25 bases between the germline ends. CDR3 sequence: CASSVGRDTRRANYYTF. CDR3 DNA: TGTGCCAGCAGCGTAGGAAGGGACACAAGACGAGCTAATTACTACACCTTC.

The gene calls are TRBV29-1 and TRBJ2-5; a weak D match, TRBD2 (5 bases). The CDR3 length is 15 residues. The germline V gene encodes CDR1 SQVTM and CDR2 ANQGSEA. V lost 3 bases, J lost 4 bases, and 18 bases lay in between. The CDR3 region has the DNA TGCAGCGTTGACTTTCCGGGATGGCCCCCAGAGACCCAGTACTTC. Protein: CSVDFPGWPPETQYF.

The V gene is TRBV5-6, the J gene TRBJ2-7, with TRBD1 matching 10 bases. After removal of 0 bases from V and 2 bases from J, the junction contained 5 bases not matched to a gene. CDR1 SGHDT and CDR2 YYEEEE come from the germline V gene. CDR3 length equals 16 residues. For the CDR3, the DNA is TGTGCCAGCAGCTTGGGGGGGGGACAGGGGCCCTACGAGCAGTACTTC. Protein product: CASSLGGGQGPYEQYF.

This rearrangement joins TRBV18 to TRBJ2-7; D unresolved. The CDR3 has 15 residues. Trimming took off 6 bases at V and 5 bases at J, with 20 bases between the two ends. The germline V gene has CDR1 KGHSH and CDR2 LQKENI. In nucleotides, the CDR3 is TGTGCCAGCTCCAACCTGTCGGCGGCCTACGACGAGCAGTACTTC. Protein sequence: CASSNLSAAYDEQYF. Full variable domain (rest looked up from reference TRBV18 and TRBJ2-7): NAGVMQNPRHLVRRRGQEARLRCSPMKGHSHVYWYRQLPEEGLKFMVYLQKENIIDESGMPKERFSAEFPKEGPSILRIQQVVRGDSAAYFCASSNLSAAYDEQYFGPGTRLTVT.

The chain's CDR3 is CASSQEGTGGTNEQFF. The CDR3 DNA follows: TGTGCCAGCAGCCAAGAGGGGACAGGGGGTACGAATGAGCAGTTCTTC. The rearrangement uses TRBV4-2 and TRBJ2-1, with 11 bases fitting TRBD1. Trimming removed 0 bases from V and 7 bases from J; junction bases left unmatched: 5. CDR1 and CDR2 from the germline V gene are LGHNA and YNFKEQ. This CDR3 comprises 16 residues.

This sequence joins TRBV30 and TRBJ1-1; maybe TRBD1 (5 bases). From germline, CDR1 is GTSNPN and CDR2 SVGIG (reference sequence). V was cut by 4 bases and J by 9 bases, with 18 bases left in between. The CDR3 consists of 13 residues. The CDR3 is CAWNREGGQQAFF. CDR3 in DNA: TGTGCCTGGAATCGGGAGGGAGGACAACAAGCTTTCTTT.

CDR3 residues: CASSSVGGLAEVEYF. CDR3 nucleotides: TGTGCCAGCAGCTCCGTGGGGGGACTAGCGGAAGTGGAGTACTTC. The V call is TRBV7-2, the J call TRBJ2-7; TRBD2 matches 11 bases. The CDR3 is 15 amino acids. Germline assignment: CDR1 SGHTA and CDR2 FQGNSA. J was trimmed by 11 bases and V by 4 bases; bases with no gene match: 13.

This chain connects TRBV21-1 to TRBJ2-5; TRBD2 is the table's D call, not checked against the DNA. TRBV21-1 is a pseudogene segment. The length of the CDR3 is 15 residues. The DNA for the CDR3 is TGTGCCAGCAGCTACCAGCGGGAGGGGTGGGAGACCCAGTACTTC. Its translation: CASSYQREGWETQYF.

The rearrangement uses TRBV2 and TRBJ1-2, with D possibly matching TRBD1 (6 bases). V was shortened by 5 bases and J by 7 bases, with 17 bases between the two germline ends. Per germline, CDR1 SNHLY and CDR2 FYNNEI. This CDR3 comprises 14 residues. CDR3 residues: CASSLPGAESGYTF. The CDR3 DNA reads TGTGCCAGCAGTCTCCCAGGGGCAGAGAGTGGCTACACCTTC.

The V gene is TRBV19, the J gene TRBJ1-5; D is unresolved. Looked up from germline, CDR1 is LNHDA and CDR2 is SQIVND (reference sequence). The CDR3 loop spans 12 amino acids. V gave up 7 bases and J gave up 7 bases, with 11 bases separating them. The CDR3 loop reads CASTGLGQPQHF. CDR3 nucleotide sequence: TGTGCCAGTACGGGGTTAGGGCAGCCCCAGCATTTT.

The chain employs TRBV5-4 and TRBJ1-5, with D perhaps TRBD1 (5 bases). CDR1 SGHNT and CDR2 YYREEE come from the germline V gene (reference sequence). There are 16 residues in the CDR3. V shed 3 bases and J shed 4 bases, with 17 bases lying between them. This chain's CDR3 is CASSYGGSGSNQPQHF. The CDR3 bases are TGTGCCAGCAGCTATGGGGGGTCAGGATCTAATCAGCCCCAGCATTTT.

The chain employs TRBV5-4 and TRBJ1-2; 8 bases are shared with TRBD1. The CDR3 has 15 residues. The germline V gene has CDR1 SGHNT and CDR2 YYREEE (reference sequence). J was trimmed by 8 bases and V by 4 bases; bases with no gene match: 13. CDR3 sequence (DNA): TGTGCCAGCAGCCGCCCTCCACAGGGGGAAAGGGGCTACACCTTC. Encoded protein: CASSRPPQGERGYTF.

The chain recombines TRBV28 with TRBJ1-5; 10 bases line up with TRBD1. After removal of 6 bases from V and 6 bases from J, the junction contained 8 bases not matched to a gene. The germline CDR1 and CDR2 sequences are MDHEN and SYDVKM. This CDR3 comprises 15 residues. The CDR3 is CASRPGTGDSQPQHF. CDR3 sequence (DNA): TGTGCCAGCAGGCCCGGGACAGGGGACAGTCAGCCCCAGCATTTT. Full variable domain (outside the CDR3, taken from reference TRBV28 and TRBJ1-5): DVKVTQSSRYLVKRTGEKVFLECVQDMDHENMFWYRQDPGLGLRLIYFSYDVKMKEKGDIPEGYSVSREKKERFSLILESASTNQTSMYLCASRPGTGDSQPQHFGDGTRLSIL.

The chain has TRBV7-9 and TRBJ2-1; the match to TRBD2 covers 10 bases. Losses at the gene ends were 5 bases for V and 5 bases for J; bases not matched to a gene: 15. CDR3 size: 18 residues. Per germline, CDR1 SEHNR and CDR2 FQNEAQ (reference sequence). CDR3 bases: TGTGCCAGCAGCCCTGGGGTCGGTAGCGGGGGGCCCAACAATGAGCAGTTCTTC. This sequence encodes CASSPGVGSGGPNNEQFF.

The chain couples TRBV5-1 to TRBJ2-3, with TRBD2 matching 9 bases. The CDR3 is 16 residues long. The junction had 4 bases not matched to a gene; V was cut back by 0 bases and J by 2 bases. Germline V gene data show CDR1 as SGHRS and CDR2 as YFSETQ. This CDR3 reads CASSLVAGGTTDTQYF. The CDR3 bases are TGCGCCAGCAGCTTGGTTGCGGGGGGGACCACAGATACGCAGTATTTT.

This chain joins TRBV7-2 and TRBJ2-7; perhaps TRBD1 as D (5 bases). Germline values: CDR1 SGHTA, CDR2 FQGNSA. The V end lost 5 bases, the J end lost 6 bases, and 14 bases lay between the germline ends. The CDR3 length is 13 residues. CDR3 in DNA: TGTGCCAGCAGCCAGCTCTACGACAGCGAGCAGTACTTC. Protein: CASSQLYDSEQYF.

DNA for the CDR3: TGTGCCAGCAGCTCAGTCGGACCGAAGGGGCGCGAGCAGTACTTC. It encodes CASSSVGPKGREQYF. The V call is TRBV5-6, the J call TRBJ2-7; tentative D call: TRBD1 (5 bases). The germline V gene encodes CDR1 SGHDT and CDR2 YYEEEE. Trimming left V 3 bases short and J 6 bases short, with 19 bases between. The CDR3 is 15 residues long.